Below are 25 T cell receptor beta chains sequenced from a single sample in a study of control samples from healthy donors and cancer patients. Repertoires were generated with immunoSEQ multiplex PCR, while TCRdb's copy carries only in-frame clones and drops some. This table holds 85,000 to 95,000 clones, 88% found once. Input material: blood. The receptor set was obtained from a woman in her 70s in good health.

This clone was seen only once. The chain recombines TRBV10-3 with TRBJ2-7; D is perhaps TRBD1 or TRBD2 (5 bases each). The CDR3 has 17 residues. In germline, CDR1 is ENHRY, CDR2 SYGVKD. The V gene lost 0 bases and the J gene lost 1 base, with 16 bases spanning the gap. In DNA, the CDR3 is TGTGCCATCAGTGAGTCGATGACACTTGAGGGGTCCTACGAGCAGTACTTC. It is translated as CAISESMTLEGSYEQYF.

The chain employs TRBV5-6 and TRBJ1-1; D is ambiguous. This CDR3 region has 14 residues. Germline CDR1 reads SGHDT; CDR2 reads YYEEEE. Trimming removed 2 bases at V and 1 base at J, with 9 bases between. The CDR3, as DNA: TGTGCCAGCAGCTTTCCACTACAGAACACTGAAGCTTTCTTT. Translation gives CASSFPLQNTEAFF.

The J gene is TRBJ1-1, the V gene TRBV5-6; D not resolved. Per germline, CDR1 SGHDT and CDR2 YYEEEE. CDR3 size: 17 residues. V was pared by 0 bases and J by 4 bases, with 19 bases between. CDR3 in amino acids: CASSLADGRGLGTEAFF. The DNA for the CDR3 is TGTGCCAGCAGCTTGGCCGACGGGCGGGGTCTGGGCACTGAAGCTTTCTTT.

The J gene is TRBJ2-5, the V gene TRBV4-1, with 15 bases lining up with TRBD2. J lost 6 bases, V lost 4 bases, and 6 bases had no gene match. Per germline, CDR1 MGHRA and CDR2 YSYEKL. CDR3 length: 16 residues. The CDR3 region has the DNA TGCGCCAGCAGCCGATCCGGGACTAGCGGGGGGCAGACCCAGTACTTC. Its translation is CASSRSGTSGGQTQYF.

The CDR3 DNA reads TGCGCCAGCAGCCAAGATTCTGTGTCAGCCCCCTTCTATGGCTACACCTTC. This sequence encodes CASSQDSVSAPFYGYTF. V is TRBV4-3 and J is TRBJ1-2; D is uncertain. Germline V gene sequence: CDR1 LGHNA, CDR2 YSLEER. Trimming shortened V by 0 bases and J by 4 bases, and 18 bases separated the two germline ends. The CDR3 is made up of 17 amino acids.

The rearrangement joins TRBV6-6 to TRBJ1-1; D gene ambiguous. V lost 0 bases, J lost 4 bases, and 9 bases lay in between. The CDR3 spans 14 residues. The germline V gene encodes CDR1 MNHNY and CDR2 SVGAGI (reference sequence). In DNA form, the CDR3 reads TGTGCCAGCAGTTACTCGACAAGGTTCACTGAAGCTTTCTTT. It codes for CASSYSTRFTEAFF.

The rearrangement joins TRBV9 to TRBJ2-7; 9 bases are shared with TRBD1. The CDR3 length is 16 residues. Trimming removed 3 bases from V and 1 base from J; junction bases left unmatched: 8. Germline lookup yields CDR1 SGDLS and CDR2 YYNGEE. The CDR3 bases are TGTGCCAGCAGCGGAAACCCGGGACAGGGTTCCTACGAGCAGTACTTC. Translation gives CASSGNPGQGSYEQYF. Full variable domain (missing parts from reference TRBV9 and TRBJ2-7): DSGVTQTPKHLITATGQRVTLRCSPRSGDLSVYWYQQSLDQGLQFLIQYYNGEERAKGNILERFSAQQFPDLHSELNLSSLELGDSALYFCASSGNPGQGSYEQYFGPGTRLTVT.

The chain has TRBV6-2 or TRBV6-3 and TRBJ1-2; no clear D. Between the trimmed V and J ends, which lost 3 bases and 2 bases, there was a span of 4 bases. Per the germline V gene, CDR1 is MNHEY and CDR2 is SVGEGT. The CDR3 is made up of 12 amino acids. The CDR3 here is CASSYGNYGYTF. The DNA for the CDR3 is TGTGCCAGCAGTTATGGAAACTATGGCTACACCTTC.

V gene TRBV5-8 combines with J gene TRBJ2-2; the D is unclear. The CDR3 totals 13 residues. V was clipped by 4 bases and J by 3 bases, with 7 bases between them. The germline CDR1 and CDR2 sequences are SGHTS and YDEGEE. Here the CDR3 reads CASSNTYTGELFF. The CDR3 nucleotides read TGTGCCAGCAGCAACACTTACACCGGGGAGCTGTTTTTT.

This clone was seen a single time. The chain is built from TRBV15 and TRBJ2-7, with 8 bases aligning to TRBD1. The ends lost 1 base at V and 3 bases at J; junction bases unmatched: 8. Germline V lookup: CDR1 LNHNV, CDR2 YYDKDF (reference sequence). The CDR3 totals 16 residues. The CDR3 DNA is TGTGCCACCAGCAGAGGGGGGGCAGGGGGCATCTACGAGCAGTACTTC. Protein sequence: CATSRGGAGGIYEQYF.

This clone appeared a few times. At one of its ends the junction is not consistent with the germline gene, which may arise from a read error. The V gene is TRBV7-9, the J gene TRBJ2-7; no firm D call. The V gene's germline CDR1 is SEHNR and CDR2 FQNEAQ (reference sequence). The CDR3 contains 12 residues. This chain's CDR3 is CASSPFSHEQYF. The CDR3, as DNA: TGTGCCAGCAGCCCCTTCTCCCACGAGCAGTACTTC.

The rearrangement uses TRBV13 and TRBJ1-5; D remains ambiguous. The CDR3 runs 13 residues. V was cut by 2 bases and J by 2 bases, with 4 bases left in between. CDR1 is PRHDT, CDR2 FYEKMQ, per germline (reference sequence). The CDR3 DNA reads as TGTGCCAGCAGCTTAAGGGGCAATCAGCCCCAGCATTTT. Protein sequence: CASSLRGNQPQHF. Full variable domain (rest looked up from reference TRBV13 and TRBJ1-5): AAGVIQSPRHLIKEKRETATLKCYPIPRHDTVYWYQQGPGQDPQFLISFYEKMQSDKGSIPDRFSAQQFSDYHSELNMSSLELGDSALYFCASSLRGNQPQHFGDGTRLSIL.

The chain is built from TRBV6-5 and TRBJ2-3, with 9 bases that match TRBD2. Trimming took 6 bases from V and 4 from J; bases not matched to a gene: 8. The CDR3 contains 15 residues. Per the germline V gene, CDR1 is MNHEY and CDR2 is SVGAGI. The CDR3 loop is CASRGQGGGADTQYF. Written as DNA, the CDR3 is TGTGCCAGCAGGGGGCAAGGCGGGGGGGCAGATACGCAGTATTTT.

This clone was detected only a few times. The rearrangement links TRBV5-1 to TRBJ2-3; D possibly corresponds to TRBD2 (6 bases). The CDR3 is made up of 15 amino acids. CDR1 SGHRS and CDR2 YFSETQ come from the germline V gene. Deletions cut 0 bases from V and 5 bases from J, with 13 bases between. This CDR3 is CASSLETGVLDTQYF. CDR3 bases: TGCGCCAGCAGCTTGGAGACGGGAGTGTTAGATACGCAGTATTTT.

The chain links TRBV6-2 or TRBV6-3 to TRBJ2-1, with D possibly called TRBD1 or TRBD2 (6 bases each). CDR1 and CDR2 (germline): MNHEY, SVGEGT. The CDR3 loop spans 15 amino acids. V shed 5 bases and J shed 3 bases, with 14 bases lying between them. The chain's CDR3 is CASSARLGGYNEQFF. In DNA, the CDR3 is TGTGCCAGCAGTGCCCGACTAGGGGGCTACAATGAGCAGTTCTTC.

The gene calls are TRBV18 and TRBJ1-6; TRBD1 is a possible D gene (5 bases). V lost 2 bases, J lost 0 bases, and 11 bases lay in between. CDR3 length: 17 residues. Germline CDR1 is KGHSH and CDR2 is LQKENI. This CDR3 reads CASSPGALNSYNSPLHF. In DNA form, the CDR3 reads TGTGCCAGCTCACCAGGGGCCCTAAACTCCTATAATTCACCCCTCCACTTT.

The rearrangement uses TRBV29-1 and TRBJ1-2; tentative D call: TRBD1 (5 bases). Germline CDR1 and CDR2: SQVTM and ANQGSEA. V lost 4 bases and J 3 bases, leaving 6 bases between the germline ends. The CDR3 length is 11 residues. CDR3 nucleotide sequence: TGCAGCGTTGTAGGGGACTATGGCTACACCTTC. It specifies CSVVGDYGYTF.

The CDR3 DNA follows: TGTGCCAGTAGCCCCCGGAGAGGGGGGCAGGCAGATACGCAGTATTTT. The encoded protein is CASSPRRGGQADTQYF. V and J are TRBV19 and TRBJ2-3; D tentatively reads TRBD1 or TRBD2 (6 bases each). The germline gives CDR1 LNHDA, CDR2 SQIVND (reference sequence). This CDR3 is built from 16 residues. Trimming took 6 bases from V and 4 from J, leaving 20 bases between them.

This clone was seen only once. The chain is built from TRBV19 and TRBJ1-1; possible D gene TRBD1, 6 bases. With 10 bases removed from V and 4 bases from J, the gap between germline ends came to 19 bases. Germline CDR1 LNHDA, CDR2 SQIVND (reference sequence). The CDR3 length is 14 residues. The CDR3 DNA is TGTGCCACAATACTCACAGGGAAGGGCACTGAAGCTTTCTTT. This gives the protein CATILTGKGTEAFF.

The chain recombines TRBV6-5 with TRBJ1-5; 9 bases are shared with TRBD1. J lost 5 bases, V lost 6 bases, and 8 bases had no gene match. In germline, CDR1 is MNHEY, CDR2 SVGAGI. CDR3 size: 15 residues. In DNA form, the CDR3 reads TGTGCCAGCAGCCTTGGGACAGGGAAACATCAGCCCCAGCATTTT. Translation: CASSLGTGKHQPQHF.

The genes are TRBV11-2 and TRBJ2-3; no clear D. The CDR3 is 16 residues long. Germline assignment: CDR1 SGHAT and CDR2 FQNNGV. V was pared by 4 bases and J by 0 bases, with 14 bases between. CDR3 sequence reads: CASSSSTRPSTDTQYF. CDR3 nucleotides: TGTGCCAGCAGCTCCTCGACCCGTCCTAGCACAGATACGCAGTATTTT. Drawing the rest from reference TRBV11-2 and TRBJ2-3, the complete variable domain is EAGVAQSPRYKIIEKRQSVAFWCNPISGHATLYWYQQILGQGPKLLIQFQNNGVVDDSQLPKDRFSAERLKGVDSTLKIQPAKLEDSAVYLCASSSSTRPSTDTQYFGPGTRLTVL.

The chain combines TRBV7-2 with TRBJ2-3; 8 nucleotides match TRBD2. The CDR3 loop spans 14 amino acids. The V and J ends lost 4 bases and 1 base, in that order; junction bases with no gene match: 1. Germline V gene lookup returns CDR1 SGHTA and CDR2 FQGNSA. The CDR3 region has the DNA TGTGCCAGCAGCTCTAGCGGGCGCACAGATACGCAGTATTTT. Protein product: CASSSSGRTDTQYF.

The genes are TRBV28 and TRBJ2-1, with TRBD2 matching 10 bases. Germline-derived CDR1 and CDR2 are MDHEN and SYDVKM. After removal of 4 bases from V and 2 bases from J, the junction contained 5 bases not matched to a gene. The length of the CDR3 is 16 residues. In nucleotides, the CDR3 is TGTGCCAGCAGTTCGCTAGCGGGGGCCACCTACAATGAGCAGTTCTTC. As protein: CASSSLAGATYNEQFF. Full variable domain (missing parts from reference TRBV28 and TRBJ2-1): DVKVTQSSRYLVKRTGEKVFLECVQDMDHENMFWYRQDPGLGLRLIYFSYDVKMKEKGDIPEGYSVSREKKERFSLILESASTNQTSMYLCASSSLAGATYNEQFFGPGTRLTVL.

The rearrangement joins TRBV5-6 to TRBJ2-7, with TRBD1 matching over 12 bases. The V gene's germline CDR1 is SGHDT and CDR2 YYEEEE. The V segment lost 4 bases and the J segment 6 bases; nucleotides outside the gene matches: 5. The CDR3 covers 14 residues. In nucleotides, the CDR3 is TGTGCCAGCAGCACCGGGGACAGGGGGCGCGAGCAGTACTTC. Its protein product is CASSTGDRGREQYF.

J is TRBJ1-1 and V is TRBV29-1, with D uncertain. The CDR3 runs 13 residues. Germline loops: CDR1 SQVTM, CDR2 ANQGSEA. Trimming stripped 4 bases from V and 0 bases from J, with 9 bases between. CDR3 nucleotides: TGCAGCGTTGGAGTCGGCCTGAACACTGAAGCTTTCTTT. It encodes CSVGVGLNTEAFF.